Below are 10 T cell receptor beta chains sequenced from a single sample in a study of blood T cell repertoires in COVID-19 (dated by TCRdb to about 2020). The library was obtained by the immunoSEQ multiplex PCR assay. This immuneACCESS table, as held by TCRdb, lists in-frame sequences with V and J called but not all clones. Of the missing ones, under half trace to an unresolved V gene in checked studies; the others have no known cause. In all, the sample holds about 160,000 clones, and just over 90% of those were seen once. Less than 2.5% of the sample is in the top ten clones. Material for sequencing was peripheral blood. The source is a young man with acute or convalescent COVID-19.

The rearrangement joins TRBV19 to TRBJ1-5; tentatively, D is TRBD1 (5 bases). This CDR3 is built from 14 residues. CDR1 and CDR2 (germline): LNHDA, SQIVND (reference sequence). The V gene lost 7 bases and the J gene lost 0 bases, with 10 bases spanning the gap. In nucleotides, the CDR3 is TGTGCCAGTACCTGGACACATAGCAATCAGCCCCAGCATTTT. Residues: CASTWTHSNQPQHF. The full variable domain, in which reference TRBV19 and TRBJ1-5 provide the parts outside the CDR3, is DGGITQSPKYLFRKEGQNVTLSCEQNLNHDAMYWYRQDPGQGLRLIYYSQIVNDFQKGDIAEGYSVSREKKESFPLTVTSAQKNPTAFYLCASTWTHSNQPQHFGDGTRLSIL.

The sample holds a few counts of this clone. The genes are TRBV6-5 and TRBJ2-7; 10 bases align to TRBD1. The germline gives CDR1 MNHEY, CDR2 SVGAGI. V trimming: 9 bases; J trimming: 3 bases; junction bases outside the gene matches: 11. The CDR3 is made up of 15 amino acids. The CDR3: CASIPGDRGNYEQYF. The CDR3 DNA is TGTGCCAGTATACCGGGGGACAGGGGTAACTACGAGCAGTACTTC.

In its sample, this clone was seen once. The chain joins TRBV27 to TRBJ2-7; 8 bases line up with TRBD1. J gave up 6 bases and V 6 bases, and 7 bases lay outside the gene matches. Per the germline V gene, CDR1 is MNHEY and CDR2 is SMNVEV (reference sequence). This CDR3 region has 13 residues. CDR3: CASRGTGRVEQYF. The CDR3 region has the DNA TGTGCCAGCAGAGGGACAGGTCGTGTCGAGCAGTACTTC.

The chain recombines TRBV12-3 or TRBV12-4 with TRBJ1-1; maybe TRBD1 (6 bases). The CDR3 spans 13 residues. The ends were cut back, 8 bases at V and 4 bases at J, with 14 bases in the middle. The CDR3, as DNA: TGTGCCAGCTTCCGACAGGCCGGCACTGAAGCTTTCTTT. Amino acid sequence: CASFRQAGTEAFF.

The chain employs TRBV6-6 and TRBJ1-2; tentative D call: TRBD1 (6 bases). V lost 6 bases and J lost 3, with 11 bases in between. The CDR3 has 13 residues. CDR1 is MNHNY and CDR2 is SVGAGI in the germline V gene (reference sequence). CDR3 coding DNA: TGTGCCAGCAGCCACAGGGTAGACTATGGCTACACCTTC. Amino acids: CASSHRVDYGYTF.

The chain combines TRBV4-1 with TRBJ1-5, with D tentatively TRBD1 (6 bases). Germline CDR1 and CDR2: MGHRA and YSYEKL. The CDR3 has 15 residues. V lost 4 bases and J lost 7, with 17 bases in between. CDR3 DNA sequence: TGCGCCAGCAGCCTCGGGCAGGGGCATGGCCAGCCCCAGCATTTT. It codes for CASSLGQGHGQPQHF.

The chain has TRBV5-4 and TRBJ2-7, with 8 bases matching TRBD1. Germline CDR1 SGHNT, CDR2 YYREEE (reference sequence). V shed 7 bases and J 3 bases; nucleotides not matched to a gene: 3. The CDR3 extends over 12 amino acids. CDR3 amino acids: CASRDRIYEQYF. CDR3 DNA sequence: TGTGCCAGCCGGGACAGGATCTACGAGCAGTACTTC.

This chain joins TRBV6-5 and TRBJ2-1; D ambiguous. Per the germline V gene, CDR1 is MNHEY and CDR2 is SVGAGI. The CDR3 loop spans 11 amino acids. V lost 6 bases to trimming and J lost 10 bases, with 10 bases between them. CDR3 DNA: TGTGCCAGCAGCCGAAGACAAGAGCAGTTCTTC. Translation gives CASSRRQEQFF.

The CDR3 sequence: CASSDPRTGESNVLTF. The CDR3 DNA follows: TGTGCCAGCAGTGACCCCCGGACAGGGGAATCCAACGTCCTGACTTTC. The chain combines TRBV2 with TRBJ2-6; 9 nucleotides match TRBD1. J lost 8 bases, V lost 3 bases, and 8 bases had no gene match. Germline CDR1 SNHLY, CDR2 FYNNEI. The CDR3 consists of 16 residues.

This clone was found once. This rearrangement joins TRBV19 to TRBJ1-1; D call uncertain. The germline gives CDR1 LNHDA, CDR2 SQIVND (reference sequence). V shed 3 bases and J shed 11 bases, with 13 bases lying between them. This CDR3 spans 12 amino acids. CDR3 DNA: TGTGCCAGTAGTATCTCTCACCTGGAGGCTTTCTTT. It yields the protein CASSISHLEAFF.